This T cell receptor (beta chain) was sequenced during a study of cytomegalovirus exposure and HLA in healthy donors. Study conclusions and caveats: In an earlier analysis, in roughly 600 donors, most V segments appeared productive either ~90% or ~30% of the time.

Each donor's status was that of a healthy bone marrow donor. Of note for this clone: Its antigen is not known.

The CDR3 runs 16 residues. Germline values: CDR1 SGHRS, CDR2 YFSETQ. The V segment lost 4 bases and the J segment 1 base; nucleotides outside the gene matches: 5. Vbeta (60) and Jbeta (13) primers were used in the PCR. The data were produced by immunoSEQ multiplex PCR, yet TCRdb's version contains in-frame clones alone and is incomplete. Here the sample spans fewer than 200,000 clones, over 70% being singletons. This chain links TRBV5-1 with TRBJ2-3, with 11 bases lining up with TRBD2. This TCR was recovered from a male donor in good health and CMV-seropositive. Material for sequencing was PBMCs. The CDR3 DNA is TGCGCCAGCAGCCCCACTAGCGGGGGCGGCACAGATACGCAGTATTTT. It yields the protein CASSPTSGGGTDTQYF. Full variable domain (missing parts from reference TRBV5-1 and TRBJ2-3): KAGVTQTPRYLIKTRGQQVTLSCSPISGHRSVSWYQQTPGQGLQFLFEYFSETQRNKGNFPGRFSGRQFSNSRSEMNVSTLELGDSALYLCASSPTSGGGTDTQYFGPGTRLTVL.